The 18 T cell receptor beta chains below all came from one sample that was sequenced in a study of blood T cell repertoires in COVID-19. Clones were read by immunoSEQ multiplex PCR, and TCRdb kept only the in-frame ones, dropping some. This table has some 300,000 clones, roughly 86% appearing once. The sample comprised PBMCs or T cells enriched from blood (not recorded which). The receptors stem from a woman younger than 45 who had recovered from COVID-19.

This chain uses TRBV20-1 with TRBJ2-3; D ambiguous. Germline V gene sequence: CDR1 DFQATT, CDR2 SNEGSKA (reference sequence). CDR3 size: 10 residues. V lost 6 bases, J lost 6 bases, and 7 bases lay in between. CDR3 region: CSALEDTQYF. CDR3 bases: TGCAGTGCCTTGGAGGATACGCAGTATTTT.

The chain recombines TRBV7-2 with TRBJ1-2; 8 bases are shared with TRBD1. Per the germline V gene, CDR1 is SGHTA and CDR2 is FQGNSA. The V and J ends lost 1 base and 4 bases, in that order; junction bases with no gene match: 5. CDR3 length: 15 residues. CDR3 protein: CASSLGAGQVYGYTF. In DNA, the CDR3 is TGTGCCAGCAGCTTAGGTGCGGGACAGGTCTATGGCTACACCTTC.

The chain couples TRBV6-2 or TRBV6-3 to TRBJ1-5; 8 nucleotides line up with TRBD1. CDR1 MNHEY and CDR2 SVGEGT come from the germline V gene. The CDR3 length is 15 residues. V lost 2 bases to trimming and J lost 4 bases; unmatched junction nucleotides: 4. This chain's CDR3 is CASSYGQGANQPQHF. CDR3 nucleotides: TGTGCCAGCAGTTACGGGCAGGGGGCGAATCAGCCCCAGCATTTT.

The chain is built from TRBV7-6 and TRBJ2-7; TRBD2 aligns across 11 bases. Germline CDR1 is SGHVS and CDR2 is FNYEAQ. After removal of 5 bases from V and 3 bases from J, the junction contained 15 bases not matched to a gene. The CDR3 totals 18 residues. The CDR3 sequence is CASSPRALTSGSIYEQYF. CDR3 sequence (DNA): TGTGCCAGCAGCCCCCGGGCCCTCACTAGCGGGAGTATCTACGAGCAGTACTTC.

This rearrangement joins TRBV18 to TRBJ1-2; D remains ambiguous. The germline V gene encodes CDR1 KGHSH and CDR2 LQKENI. CDR3 length: 18 amino acids. V was clipped by 3 bases and J by 2 bases, with 22 bases between them. The CDR3 spells CASSPGAGRTQLNYGYTF. DNA for the CDR3: TGTGCCAGCTCACCGGGTGCGGGTCGCACACAATTAAACTATGGCTACACCTTC.

The chain has TRBV6-5 and TRBJ1-2, with TRBD1 identical over 10 bases. J gave up 6 bases and V 2 bases, and 6 bases lay outside the gene matches. Germline V gives CDR1 MNHEY, CDR2 SVGAGI. This CDR3 has 15 amino acids. CDR3 DNA sequence: TGTGCCAGCAGTTACGGGGACAGGGGAATCAATGGCTACACCTTC. This gives the protein CASSYGDRGINGYTF.

The rearrangement uses TRBV6-2 or TRBV6-3 and TRBJ2-7, with 7 bases lining up with TRBD2. The CDR3 runs to 17 residues. With V trimmed by 7 bases and J by 7 bases, 22 bases remained unmatched. Germline lookup yields CDR1 MNHEY and CDR2 SVGEGT. The CDR3 sequence: CASIPPMRQPRGSEQYF. The DNA of the CDR3 is TGTGCCAGCATCCCACCAATGAGACAGCCGCGGGGGTCGGAGCAGTACTTC.

Notes on this clone: The CDR3 carries no conserved terminal phenylalanine or tryptophan, so it likely arises from a read error. The DNA is omitted, as the CDR3 cannot be located on it reliably, and the CDR3 follows TCRdb's listing. The V and J genes are TRBV10-3 and TRBJ2-3; the table's D call, TRBD2, was not checked against the DNA. The germline CDR1 and CDR2 sequences are ENHRY and SYGVKD. The CDR3 contains 8 residues when both ends are counted. The CDR3 region is CAISGTRI.

The chain is built from TRBV2 and TRBJ1-1, with no clear D. In germline, CDR1 is SNHLY, CDR2 FYNNEI. This CDR3 is 13 amino acids long. V gave up 5 bases and J gave up 5 bases, with 12 bases separating them. CDR3 protein: CASSIRGITEAFF. For the CDR3, the DNA is TGTGCCAGCAGTATCAGAGGAATAACTGAAGCTTTCTTT.

The J gene is TRBJ1-6, the V gene TRBV7-2; D ambiguous. Germline V gives CDR1 SGHTA, CDR2 FQGNSA. CDR3 length: 15 amino acids. V was cut by 1 base and J by 9 bases, with 13 bases left in between. DNA of the CDR3: TGTGCCAGCAGCTTAGTGGCGGTCGGCTTTTCACCCCTCCACTTT. Its translation is CASSLVAVGFSPLHF.

As for this clone: Distinct nucleotide sequences in the sample also encode this CDR3. The chain joins TRBV9 to TRBJ1-2; 7 bases are shared with TRBD1. The CDR3 runs 14 residues. Germline-derived CDR1 and CDR2 are SGDLS and YYNGEE. The V segment lost 4 bases and the J segment 1 base; nucleotides outside the gene matches: 4. The CDR3 reads CASSPDRVNYGYTF. The CDR3 DNA reads as TGTGCCAGCAGCCCCGACAGGGTTAACTATGGCTACACCTTC.

CDR3 amino acids: CAAGTSGVEVPLYEQYF. Here the CDR3 DNA reads TGTGCGGCGGGGACTAGCGGGGTAGAAGTCCCCCTCTACGAGCAGTACTTC. The rearrangement uses TRBV28 and TRBJ2-7; 13 bases are shared with TRBD2. This CDR3 has 17 amino acids. CDR1 and CDR2 (germline): MDHEN, SYDVKM.

The J gene is TRBJ2-1, the V gene TRBV5-8; 11 bases fit TRBD2. With V trimmed by 4 bases and J by 0 bases, 6 bases remained unmatched. The CDR3 spans 17 residues. Germline loops: CDR1 SGHTS, CDR2 YDEGEE. CDR3 nucleotide sequence: TGTGCCAGCAGCGATCCGGGACTAGCGGACTCCTACAATGAGCAGTTCTTC. It codes for CASSDPGLADSYNEQFF.

The V and J genes are TRBV6-2 or TRBV6-3 and TRBJ2-5; 9 positions match TRBD1. With V trimmed by 6 bases and J by 4 bases, 15 bases remained unmatched. This CDR3 is 17 amino acids long. Germline V gives CDR1 MNHEY, CDR2 SVGEGT. CDR3 residues: CASSSSRTGEARETQYF. CDR3 bases: TGTGCCAGCAGCAGCAGTAGGACAGGGGAGGCCCGAGAGACCCAGTACTTC.

This clone was counted once. This sequence joins TRBV19 and TRBJ2-7, with D unclear. The CDR3 runs 14 residues. V lost 3 bases and J lost 3, with 12 bases in between. CDR1 is LNHDA, CDR2 SQIVND, per germline (reference sequence). CDR3 in DNA: TGTGCCAGTAGTATTGGTGGGCTCCTCTACGAGCAGTACTTC. Translating it yields CASSIGGLLYEQYF. The entire variable domain, with the rest obtained from reference TRBV19 and TRBJ2-7, is as follows: DGGITQSPKYLFRKEGQNVTLSCEQNLNHDAMYWYRQDPGQGLRLIYYSQIVNDFQKGDIAEGYSVSREKKESFPLTVTSAQKNPTAFYLCASSIGGLLYEQYFGPGTRLTVT.

This sequence joins TRBV9 and TRBJ1-1; possible D gene TRBD1, 5 bases. The V gene lost 4 bases and the J gene lost 4 bases, with 14 bases spanning the gap. Germline lookup yields CDR1 SGDLS and CDR2 YYNGEE. The CDR3 covers 14 residues. The CDR3 sequence: CASSYEDSFTEAFF. The CDR3 bases are TGTGCCAGCAGCTATGAAGACAGTTTCACTGAAGCTTTCTTT.

This clone occurred once. The chain carries TRBV27 and TRBJ2-5; TRBD1 might be the D (6 bases). The germline V and J ends were trimmed by 2 bases and 6 bases, with 10 bases remaining between them. CDR3 size: 13 residues. The germline V gene encodes CDR1 MNHEY and CDR2 SMNVEV (reference sequence). This chain's CDR3 is CASSLPGAKTQYF. The CDR3 DNA is TGTGCCAGCAGTTTACCAGGGGCAAAGACCCAGTACTTC.

In its sample, this clone was seen once. The rearrangement links TRBV6-5 to TRBJ1-1, with TRBD1 matching over 10 bases. This CDR3 is 14 amino acids long. The ends lost 6 bases at V and 4 bases at J; junction bases unmatched: 5. Germline V CDR1 and CDR2: MNHEY, SVGAGI. The CDR3 region is CASRPWTGGTEAFF. The DNA of the CDR3 is TGTGCCAGCAGGCCTTGGACAGGGGGCACTGAAGCTTTCTTT.